There are a few counts of the clone carrying this TCR beta chain. Its antigen remains unknown. This entry is derived from a study of cytomegalovirus exposure and HLA in healthy donors. Study information: Out of 170 million or so T cells, an earlier analysis found some 110 million unique TCR beta sequences in total. Study observations and caveats: Among immune exposure information, only CMV serostatus was available. The study labeled fewer than 200 TCR beta chains cytomegalovirus-associated.

Researchers ran the PCR with 60 Vbeta and 13 Jbeta primers. The method was immunoSEQ multiplex PCR; TCRdb's version includes in-frame clones alone and lacks a portion of them. The sample includes around 100,000 clones, over 60% of them seen just once. This TCR came from a middle-aged woman in good health and CMV-seropositive. The source material was PBMCs.

CDR3 DNA: TGTGCCAGTAGTTTCAGGGGACCTAATGAAAAACTGTTTTTT. Encoded protein: CASSFRGPNEKLFF. The chain recombines TRBV19 with TRBJ1-4; TRBD1 might be the D (6 bases). The ends were cut back, 5 bases at V and 3 bases at J, with 10 bases in the middle. This CDR3 is built from 14 residues. The germline V gene has CDR1 LNHDA and CDR2 SQIVND (reference sequence).